This T cell receptor beta chain was found in a study of blood T cell repertoires in COVID-19. Trimming pared 3 bases from V and 4 bases from J, leaving 10 bases between. CDR3 size: 13 residues. Germline CDR1 SGHRS, CDR2 YFSETQ. The method was immunoSEQ multiplex PCR; TCRdb's version includes in-frame clones alone and lacks a portion of them. The repertoire has 40,000 to 50,000 clones, approximately 80% of them found once; the top ten carry less than 7%. The rearrangement links TRBV5-1 to TRBJ1-2; D perhaps matches TRBD1 (6 bases). This receptor was identified in a man in his fifties with active COVID-19. Input material: peripheral blood. CDR3 amino acids: CASSSGQSYGYTF. The CDR3 nucleotides read TGCGCCAGCAGCTCCGGACAGTCCTATGGCTACACCTTC. Full variable domain (rest looked up from reference TRBV5-1 and TRBJ1-2): KAGVTQTPRYLIKTRGQQVTLSCSPISGHRSVSWYQQTPGQGLQFLFEYFSETQRNKGNFPGRFSGRQFSNSRSEMNVSTLELGDSALYLCASSSGQSYGYTFGSGTRLTVV.